Below, 22 T cell receptor beta chains from the same sample are listed, as sequenced in a study of CD8 T cells in ankylosing spondylitis (dated by TCRdb to 2015 to 2018). The protocol used for the library was 5' RACE. Instrument on record: Illumina HiSeq 2500. TCRdb cleaned the public reads at Q25 with fastp, built clones with MiXCR and kept in-frame beta chains. Every entry covers one CDR3 protein and lists the most common genes and DNA from its rows. The sample records under 250,000 distinct CDR3 sequences, roughly a tenth of which are singletons. In total, the top ten clones hold around 7% of the sample. The sequencing input was blood, either unsorted or a sorted T cell fraction (not recorded which). These receptors were collected from a male donor with ankylosing spondylitis or in good health (not recorded which).

This clonotype was recorded at least ten times. The genes are TRBV6-5 and TRBJ2-5; tentative D call: TRBD1 (6 bases). This CDR3 has 13 residues. The V gene's germline CDR1 is MNHEY and CDR2 SVGAGI. The ends were cut back, 2 bases at V and 4 bases at J, with 8 bases in the middle. The CDR3, as DNA: TGTGCCAGCAGTTACGTAGGGGGAGAGACCCAGTACTTC. Its translation: CASSYVGGETQYF.

There are many counts of this clonotype. This chain links TRBV15 with TRBJ2-3; D is ambiguous. The CDR3 extends over 14 amino acids. Germline CDR1 and CDR2: LNHNV and YYDKDF (reference sequence). Trimming cost V 0 bases and J 2 bases, with 6 bases left between them. DNA for the CDR3: TGTGCCACCAGCAGAGAGTCCTACACAGATACGCAGTATTTT. Protein: CATSRESYTDTQYF.

This clonotype has only a few counts. This chain joins TRBV7-2 and TRBJ2-7; 8 bases are shared with TRBD1. Trimming cost V 0 bases and J 5 bases; bases outside gene matches: 6. This CDR3 is 15 amino acids long. The germline CDR1 and CDR2 sequences are SGHTA and FQGNSA. The CDR3 protein is CASSLAGQGADEQYF. The CDR3 DNA sequence: TGTGCCAGCAGCTTAGCCGGCCAGGGGGCGGACGAGCAGTACTTC.

Ten or more counts support this clonotype. J is TRBJ1-2 and V is TRBV6-5; D is possibly TRBD1 (6 bases). Germline V gene data show CDR1 as MNHEY and CDR2 as SVGAGI. The CDR3 is 12 residues long. Trimming removed 8 bases from V and 3 bases from J, with 10 bases in between. The CDR3, as DNA: TGTGCCAGCGGGGGGCCTCACTATGGCTACACCTTC. It codes for CASGGPHYGYTF.

This clonotype has at least ten counts. CDR3 loop: CASSLYSGATTHPYEQYF. The CDR3 DNA reads as TGTGCCAGCAGCCTGTATTCAGGGGCCACCACCCACCCCTACGAGCAGTACTTC. The genes are TRBV7-8 and TRBJ2-7, with a tentative D call TRBD1 (6 bases). Germline V gives CDR1 SGHVS, CDR2 FQNEAQ. Trimming took 5 bases from V and 2 from J, leaving 25 bases between them. This CDR3 is built from 18 residues.

There are many counts of this clonotype. The chain carries TRBV3-1 and TRBJ2-1, with D possibly being TRBD1 (7 bases). Between the trimmed V and J ends, which lost 0 bases and 10 bases, there was a span of 16 bases. The germline V gene encodes CDR1 LGHDT and CDR2 YNNKEL (reference sequence). The CDR3 is 15 residues long. The chain's CDR3 is CASSQDWAGGNEQFF. In DNA, the CDR3 is TGTGCCAGCAGCCAAGATTGGGCAGGGGGGAACGAGCAGTTCTTC.

This clonotype has a count of ten or more. The J gene is TRBJ1-2, the V gene TRBV5-1; D gene unclear. V lost 4 bases to trimming and J lost 3 bases, with 13 bases between them. The CDR3 runs to 14 residues. CDR1 is SGHRS, CDR2 YFSETQ, per germline. Here the CDR3 DNA reads TGCGCCAGCAGCCCCGGACGGATGGACTATGGCTACACCTTC. Translating it yields CASSPGRMDYGYTF. Full variable domain (missing parts from reference TRBV5-1 and TRBJ1-2): KAGVTQTPRYLIKTRGQQVTLSCSPISGHRSVSWYQQTPGQGLQFLFEYFSETQRNKGNFPGRFSGRQFSNSRSEMNVSTLELGDSALYLCASSPGRMDYGYTFGSGTRLTVV.

The genes are TRBV3-1 and TRBJ2-7, with 7 bases lining up with TRBD1. V lost 0 bases, J lost 6 bases, and 2 bases stayed unmatched. This CDR3 has 13 amino acids. CDR1 is LGHDT and CDR2 is YNNKEL in the germline V gene (reference sequence). The CDR3 DNA follows: TGTGCCAGCAGCCAAGATCGGGACAGCGAGCAGTACTTC. Residues: CASSQDRDSEQYF.

V gene TRBV3-1 combines with J gene TRBJ2-5; 8 nucleotides align to TRBD2. Germline CDR1 LGHDT, CDR2 YNNKEL (reference sequence). The CDR3 has 16 residues. V lost 1 base to trimming and J lost 3 bases; unmatched junction nucleotides: 7. This CDR3 reads CASSQVRGGLEETQYF. The CDR3 bases are TGTGCCAGCAGCCAAGTACGGGGGGGCTTAGAAGAGACCCAGTACTTC.

This clonotype was recorded at least ten times. The chain links TRBV15 to TRBJ1-5; D possibly corresponds to TRBD1 (6 bases). The V end was cut by 5 bases, the J end by 9 bases, with 14 bases between. The CDR3 is 13 residues long. Germline-derived CDR1 and CDR2 are LNHNV and YYDKDF (reference sequence). CDR3 protein: CATSLDRPRPQHF. CDR3 nucleotides: TGTGCCACCAGCCTCGACAGGCCACGGCCCCAGCATTTT.

This clonotype was observed a handful of times. For the CDR3, the DNA is TGCAGTGCTTGGACAGGTCCGAACACTGAAGCTTTCTTT. It codes for CSAWTGPNTEAFF. The rearrangement links TRBV20-1 to TRBJ1-1; 7 bases are shared with TRBD1. The V gene end was trimmed by 5 bases and the J gene end by 1 base; junction bases not matched to a gene: 4. This CDR3 has 13 residues. Germline V gene lookup returns CDR1 DFQATT and CDR2 SNEGSKA (reference sequence).

In its sample, this clonotype was seen a few times. V and J are TRBV5-4 and TRBJ2-7; D gene ambiguous. Germline-derived CDR1 and CDR2 are SGHNT and YYREEE (reference sequence). Trimming removed 0 bases at V and 6 bases at J, with 16 bases between. The CDR3 consists of 15 residues. CDR3 residues: CASSLESRGASEQYF. The CDR3 coding sequence is TGTGCCAGCAGCTTGGAAAGCCGAGGCGCCTCCGAGCAGTACTTC.

The rearrangement uses TRBV3-1 and TRBJ2-6; perhaps TRBD2 as D (7 bases). Trimming pared 2 bases from V and 1 base from J, leaving 18 bases between. The CDR3 spans 19 residues. Germline lookup yields CDR1 LGHDT and CDR2 YNNKEL (reference sequence). The CDR3 region has the DNA TGTGCCAGCAGCCAAAGACGGGGGGACAAGCTTTCTGGGGCCAACGTCCTGACTTTC. Protein: CASSQRRGDKLSGANVLTF.

This clonotype was picked up many times. J is TRBJ2-3 and V is TRBV10-3, with 8 nucleotides matching TRBD1. J was trimmed by 0 bases and V by 3 bases; bases with no gene match: 8. Per the germline V gene, CDR1 is ENHRY and CDR2 is SYGVKD. There are 17 residues in the CDR3. The CDR3 sequence is CAISEPDRADSTDTQYF. The CDR3 DNA reads TGTGCCATCAGTGAACCGGACAGGGCGGATAGCACAGATACGCAGTATTTT.

This clonotype was detected many times. The chain employs TRBV7-8 and TRBJ2-5; no definite D call. Trimming took 5 bases from V and 2 from J, leaving 12 bases between them. The germline gives CDR1 SGHVS, CDR2 FQNEAQ. The CDR3 runs to 14 residues. This chain's CDR3 is CASSPVADQETQYF. The CDR3 DNA is TGTGCCAGCAGCCCTGTGGCGGATCAAGAGACCCAGTACTTC.

In this sample, this clonotype turned up many times. CDR3 DNA: TGTGCCACCAGCAGGGCAACCCTAGCGGGGGGGAAAAATGAGCAGTTCTTC. Encoded protein: CATSRATLAGGKNEQFF. The V and J genes are TRBV15 and TRBJ2-1; TRBD2 matches at 12 bases. The CDR3 has 17 residues. CDR1 LNHNV and CDR2 YYDKDF come from the germline V gene (reference sequence). V dropped 3 bases and J dropped 7; count of bases not matched to a gene: 10.

The sample holds many counts of this clonotype. The chain recombines TRBV27 with TRBJ2-5; tentative D call: TRBD2 (6 bases). CDR1 is MNHEY and CDR2 is SMNVEV in the germline V gene (reference sequence). The V end was cut by 5 bases, the J end by 5 bases, with 18 bases between. The CDR3 has 15 amino acids. CDR3 in DNA: TGTGCCAGCAGTGCAACGACTAGTTTTGGGGAGACCCAGTACTTC. Its translation is CASSATTSFGETQYF.

This clonotype was recorded many times. The chain combines TRBV5-1 with TRBJ1-1; TRBD1 matches 9 bases. The junction had 5 bases not matched to a gene; V was cut back by 3 bases and J by 5 bases. The CDR3 totals 14 residues. Germline CDR1 SGHRS, CDR2 YFSETQ. The CDR3 loop is CASSSEQGATEAFF. The CDR3, as DNA: TGCGCCAGCAGCTCCGAACAGGGGGCGACTGAAGCTTTCTTT.

The V and J genes are TRBV7-6 and TRBJ2-1, with a possible D match to TRBD1 (6 bases). V was cut by 5 bases and J by 0 bases, with 14 bases left in between. CDR1 and CDR2 from the germline V gene are SGHVS and FNYEAQ. The CDR3 is made up of 16 amino acids. The CDR3 nucleotides read TGTGCCAGCAGCCAGCGACAGGAGAGCTCCTACAATGAGCAGTTCTTC. Translated, it gives CASSQRQESSYNEQFF. The variable domain in full, with the rest retrieved from reference TRBV7-6 and TRBJ2-1, is GAGVSQSPRYKVTKRGQDVALRCDPISGHVSLYWYRQALGQGPEFLTYFNYEAQQDKSGLPNDRFSAERPEGSISTLTIQRTEQRDSAMYRCASSQRQESSYNEQFFGPGTRLTVL.

This clonotype came up a few times. The rearrangement joins TRBV29-1 to TRBJ2-5; the D gene is possibly TRBD1 (6 bases). Germline CDR1 reads SQVTM; CDR2 reads ANQGSEA. The CDR3 totals 15 residues. Trimming left V 6 bases short and J 4 bases short, with 21 bases between. DNA of the CDR3: TGCAGCGTCAGAGACCCACAGGGTGGAGGAGAGACCCAGTACTTC. Protein: CSVRDPQGGGETQYF.

This clonotype was counted ten times or more. The rearrangement joins TRBV6-2 or TRBV6-3 to TRBJ2-2, with no clear D. CDR3 length: 13 amino acids. The ends were cut back, 2 bases at V and 3 bases at J, with 4 bases in the middle. Per the germline V gene, CDR1 is MNHEY and CDR2 is SVGEGT. CDR3 bases: TGTGCCAGCAGTTACCAGGACACCGGGGAGCTGTTTTTT. Its protein is CASSYQDTGELFF.

This rearrangement joins TRBV11-2 to TRBJ2-3, with 7 nucleotides matching TRBD1. CDR3 length: 16 residues. CDR1 is SGHAT and CDR2 is FQNNGV in the germline V gene. V lost 0 bases to trimming and J lost 6 bases; unmatched junction nucleotides: 9. CDR3 coding DNA: TGTGCCAGCAGCTTAGAATCCGGGACAGTGAGGGATACGCAGTATTTT. Residues: CASSLESGTVRDTQYF.